The 9 T cell receptor beta chains listed next were all sequenced from one sample in a study of cytomegalovirus exposure and HLA in healthy donors. The study ran its PCR with 60 Vbeta and 13 Jbeta primers. TCRdb's copy holds only in-frame clones and misses some; the assay was immunoSEQ multiplex PCR. The profile covers about 110,000 clones, with just over 70% appearing a single time and 0.6% to 1% taken by the ten largest. Source material: PBMCs. Receptors originate from a boy younger than 18 in good health and CMV-seronegative.

The CDR3 loop reads CASSLSGGFPEAFF. The CDR3 bases are TGTGCCAGCAGTTTGTCAGGGGGGTTCCCTGAAGCTTTCTTT. The chain is built from TRBV27 and TRBJ1-1; 7 bases are a match to TRBD1. The CDR3 sequence is 14 residues long. With 3 bases clipped from V and 6 bases from J, the junction kept 7 bases outside the gene matches. Germline lookup yields CDR1 MNHEY and CDR2 SMNVEV (reference sequence).

The chain has TRBV7-8 and TRBJ1-5; D is unclear. V lost 1 base, J lost 0 bases, and 7 bases lay in between. CDR3 size: 15 residues. Germline-derived CDR1 and CDR2 are SGHVS and FQNEAQ. CDR3 loop: CASSLGYNSNQPQHF. CDR3 coding DNA: TGTGCCAGCAGCTTAGGATACAATAGCAATCAGCCCCAGCATTTT.

V usage is TRBV2 and J usage is TRBJ2-4, with TRBD2 matching 8 bases. The germline V gene encodes CDR1 SNHLY and CDR2 FYNNEI. Losses at the gene ends were 7 bases for V and 2 bases for J; bases not matched to a gene: 4. The CDR3 spans 14 residues. The CDR3 sequence is CASTERESKNIQYF. CDR3 coding DNA: TGTGCCAGCACGGAGCGGGAGTCCAAAAACATTCAGTACTTC.

J is TRBJ2-7 and V is TRBV25-1, with D unclear. The V end was cut by 4 bases, the J end by 3 bases, with 10 bases between. CDR3 length equals 13 residues. Germline loops: CDR1 MGHDK, CDR2 SYGVNS. The CDR3 DNA reads as TGTGCCAGCAGTGTCGAGATATTCTACGAGCAGTACTTC. Amino acids: CASSVEIFYEQYF.

The sample holds one count of this clone. The chain links TRBV19 to TRBJ1-5; D is ambiguous. The CDR3 contains 16 residues. Trimming removed 4 bases from V and 1 base from J, with 14 bases in between. Germline V gives CDR1 LNHDA, CDR2 SQIVND (reference sequence). The CDR3 nucleotides read TGTGCCAGTAGTAACCTAGAGGGCCAAAGCAATCAGCCCCAGCATTTT. This encodes CASSNLEGQSNQPQHF.

This clone occurred once. The CDR3, as DNA: TGTGCCAGCAGCCATGAATCAGGGGCGGAGACCCAGTACTTC. This encodes CASSHESGAETQYF. V gene TRBV7-9 combines with J gene TRBJ2-5; the D gene is possibly TRBD1 (6 bases). The germline V and J ends were trimmed by 5 bases and 5 bases, with 15 bases remaining between them. Germline V gene sequence: CDR1 SEHNR, CDR2 FQNEAQ (reference sequence). The CDR3 loop spans 14 amino acids.

This clone has a handful of counts. DNA for the CDR3: TGTGCCAGCAGGGGACTAGCGGGGGTTTCAGAGACCCAGTACTTC. As protein: CASRGLAGVSETQYF. The V and J genes are TRBV7-6 and TRBJ2-5, with TRBD2 matching over 14 bases. There are 15 residues in the CDR3. CDR1 and CDR2 from the germline V gene are SGHVS and FNYEAQ. Trimming cost V 6 bases and J 4 bases; bases outside gene matches: 4. The full variable domain, its missing parts supplied by reference TRBV7-6 and TRBJ2-5, is GAGVSQSPRYKVTKRGQDVALRCDPISGHVSLYWYRQALGQGPEFLTYFNYEAQQDKSGLPNDRFSAERPEGSISTLTIQRTEQRDSAMYRCASRGLAGVSETQYFGPGTRLLVL.

The genes are TRBV30 and TRBJ2-5; TRBD2 matches 7 bases. V gave up 0 bases and J gave up 5 bases; unmatched junction bases: 3. This CDR3 has 13 residues. CDR1 is GTSNPN and CDR2 is SVGIG in the germline V gene (reference sequence). The CDR3 region has the DNA TGTGCCTGGAGTGTCCGAGCGGGGGAGACCCAGTACTTC. This translates into CAWSVRAGETQYF.

The chain has TRBV11-2 and TRBJ1-4, with unresolved D. Trimming pared 2 bases from V and 2 bases from J, leaving 12 bases between. CDR1 is SGHAT, CDR2 FQNNGV, per germline. The CDR3 extends over 16 amino acids. CDR3 DNA sequence: TGTGCCAGCAGCTTATACGGTCCAGGCACTAATGAAAAACTGTTTTTT. Translation: CASSLYGPGTNEKLFF.